This T cell receptor (beta chain) was observed in a study of blood T cell repertoires in COVID-19. Study-wide background: T cells, B-cell-depleted T cells, or PBMCs supplied cDNA or gDNA.

Some clones are missing from TCRdb's copy, which holds only in-frame ones; the method was immunoSEQ multiplex PCR. In the table there are 200,000 to 250,000 clones, roughly nine tenths of which are singletons. Germline V gene lookup returns CDR1 LNHDA and CDR2 SQIVND (reference sequence). CDR3 size: 15 residues. Trimming removed 4 bases from V and 4 bases from J; junction bases left unmatched: 4. In terms of age and location, participants ranged from roughly 18 to 90 years and lived in approximately 24 US areas. Participant-reported clinical history was the basis for cohort assignment. Recovered Cohort 3 donors showed two negative PCRs, clearance, or symptom resolution.

Sample: PBMCs or T cells enriched from blood (not recorded which). The receptor was isolated from a man aged 30 to 39 who had recovered from COVID-19. The rearrangement links TRBV19 to TRBJ1-3, with TRBD1 identical over 10 bases. The CDR3 sequence: CASSTRTGGGNTIYF. The CDR3 DNA reads TGTGCCAGTAGTACCCGGACAGGGGGAGGAAACACCATATATTTT.